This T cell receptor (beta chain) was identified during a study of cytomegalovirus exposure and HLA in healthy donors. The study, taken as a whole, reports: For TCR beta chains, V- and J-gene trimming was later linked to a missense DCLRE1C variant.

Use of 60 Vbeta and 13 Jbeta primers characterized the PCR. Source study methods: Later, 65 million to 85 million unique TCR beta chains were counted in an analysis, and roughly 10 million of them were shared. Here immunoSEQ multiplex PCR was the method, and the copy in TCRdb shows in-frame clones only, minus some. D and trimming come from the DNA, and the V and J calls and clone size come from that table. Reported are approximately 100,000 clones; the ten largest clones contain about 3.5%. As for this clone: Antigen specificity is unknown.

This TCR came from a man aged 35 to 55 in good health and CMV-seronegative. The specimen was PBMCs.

The CDR3 region is CASSFLNSPLHF. As DNA, the CDR3 is TGCGCCAGCAGCTTCTTGAATTCACCCCTCCACTTT. This sequence joins TRBV5-1 and TRBJ1-6, with D hard to call. The CDR3 totals 12 residues. Germline V gene sequence: CDR1 SGHRS, CDR2 YFSETQ. Trimming took off 2 bases at V and 7 bases at J, with 4 bases between the two ends.